The following is a TCR beta chain sequence with its context. The data derive from a study of blood T cell repertoires in COVID-19. Trimming removed 8 bases from V and 7 bases from J; junction bases left unmatched: 11. Germline-derived CDR1 and CDR2 are LNHDA and SQIVND (reference sequence). This CDR3 contains 15 residues. Sequenced by immunoSEQ multiplex PCR; TCRdb stores in-frame clones only, minus some. The sample contains about 110,000 clones, 65% to 75% of which appear only once. The source is a human donor with acute or convalescent COVID-19. The donor label of this sample is uncertain. The sequencing sample was made of peripheral blood. The chain couples TRBV19 to TRBJ2-1, with 10 nucleotides matching TRBD1. For the CDR3, the DNA is TGTGCCAGTTCTCTGCCGGGACAGGGGATGAATGAGCAGTTCTTC. This codes for CASSLPGQGMNEQFF.